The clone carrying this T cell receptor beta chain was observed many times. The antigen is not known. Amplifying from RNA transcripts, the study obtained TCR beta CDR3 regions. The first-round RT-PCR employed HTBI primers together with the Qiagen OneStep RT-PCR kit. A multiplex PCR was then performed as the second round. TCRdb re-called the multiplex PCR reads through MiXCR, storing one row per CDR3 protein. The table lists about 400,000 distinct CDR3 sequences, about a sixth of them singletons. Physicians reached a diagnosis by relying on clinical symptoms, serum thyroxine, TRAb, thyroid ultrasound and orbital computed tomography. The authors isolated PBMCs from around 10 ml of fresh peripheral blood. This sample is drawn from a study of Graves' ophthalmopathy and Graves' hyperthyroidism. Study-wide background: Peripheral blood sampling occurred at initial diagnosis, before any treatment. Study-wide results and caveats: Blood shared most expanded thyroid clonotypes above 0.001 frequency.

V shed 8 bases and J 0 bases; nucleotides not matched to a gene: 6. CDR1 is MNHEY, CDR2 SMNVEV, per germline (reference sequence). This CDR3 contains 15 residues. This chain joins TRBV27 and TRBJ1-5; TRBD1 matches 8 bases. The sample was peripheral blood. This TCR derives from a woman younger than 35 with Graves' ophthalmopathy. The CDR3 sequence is CASGDRGHSNQPQHF. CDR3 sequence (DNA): TGTGCCAGCGGAGACAGGGGACATAGCAATCAGCCCCAGCATTTT.